This T cell receptor beta chain is drawn from a study of blood T cell repertoires in COVID-19. Participant-reported clinical history was the basis for cohort assignment. A PCR-confirmed or clinician-diagnosed COVID-19 case had contacted exposed participants within 2 weeks of entry. Generated by immunoSEQ multiplex PCR, the TCRdb table keeps only in-frame clones and is missing some. The sample includes 430,000 or so clones, approximately 90% seen only once; the top ten take approximately 1.5%. Per germline, CDR1 WNHNN and CDR2 SYGVQD (reference sequence). The CDR3 runs 12 residues. Trimming stripped 6 bases from V and 4 bases from J, with 10 bases between.

Sequencing used PBMCs or T cells enriched from blood (not recorded which). This clonotype was obtained from a woman aged 18 to 35 who had been exposed to COVID-19. The chain employs TRBV10-1 and TRBJ2-7; D unresolved. Here the CDR3 reads CASRPDTYEQYF. CDR3 DNA: TGCGCCAGCAGACCAGACACATACGAGCAGTACTTC.